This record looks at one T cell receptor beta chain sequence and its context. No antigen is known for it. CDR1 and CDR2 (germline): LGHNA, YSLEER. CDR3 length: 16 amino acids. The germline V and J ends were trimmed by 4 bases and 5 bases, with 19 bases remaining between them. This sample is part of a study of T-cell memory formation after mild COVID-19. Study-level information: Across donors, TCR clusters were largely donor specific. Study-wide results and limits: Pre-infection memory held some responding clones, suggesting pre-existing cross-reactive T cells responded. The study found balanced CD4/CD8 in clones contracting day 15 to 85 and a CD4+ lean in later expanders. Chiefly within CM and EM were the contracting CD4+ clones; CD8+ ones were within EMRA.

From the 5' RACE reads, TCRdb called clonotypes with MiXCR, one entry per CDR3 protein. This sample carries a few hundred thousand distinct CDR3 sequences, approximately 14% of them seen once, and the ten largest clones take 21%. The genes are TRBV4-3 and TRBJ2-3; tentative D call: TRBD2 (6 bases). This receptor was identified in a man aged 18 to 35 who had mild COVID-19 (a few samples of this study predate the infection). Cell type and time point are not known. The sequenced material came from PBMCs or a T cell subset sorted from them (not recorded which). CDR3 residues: CASSRAGRTSGDTQYF. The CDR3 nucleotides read TGCGCCAGCAGCCGGGCAGGGAGGACCTCGGGAGATACGCAGTATTTT.